The 13 T cell receptor beta chains listed next were all sequenced from one sample in a study of control samples from healthy donors and cancer patients. Sequencing was performed with immunoSEQ multiplex PCR; in TCRdb, only in-frame clones are kept and a portion is missing. This sample has 120,000 or so clones, with approximately 89% found just once. Sequencing was carried out using blood. The receptor source for this set is a man aged 55 to 70 in good health.

CDR3 in DNA: TGTGCCAGCAGACCACTAGCGGGGGGGTCCTACTCCTACGAGCAGTACTTC. Translation: CASRPLAGGSYSYEQYF. The rearrangement uses TRBV27 and TRBJ2-7; 13 positions agree with TRBD2. J was trimmed by 0 bases and V by 6 bases; bases with no gene match: 8. CDR1 and CDR2 from the germline V gene are MNHEY and SMNVEV (reference sequence). This CDR3 is built from 17 residues.

The V gene is TRBV28, the J gene TRBJ1-3; TRBD1 is a possible D gene (6 bases). Between the trimmed V and J ends, which lost 5 bases and 0 bases, there was a span of 11 bases. CDR1 is MDHEN and CDR2 is SYDVKM in the germline V gene. CDR3 size: 15 residues. The CDR3: CASSDQGFSGNTIYF. For the CDR3, the DNA is TGTGCCAGCAGTGACCAGGGGTTCTCTGGAAACACCATATATTTT.

The rearrangement joins TRBV27 to TRBJ2-4, with TRBD2 matching over 12 bases. Germline V lookup: CDR1 MNHEY, CDR2 SMNVEV (reference sequence). The CDR3 has 16 residues. With V trimmed by 7 bases and J by 7 bases, 11 bases remained unmatched. As DNA, the CDR3 is TGTGCCAGCACTTCGCTAGCGGGGGGGCATTTTAACATTCAGTACTTC. It specifies CASTSLAGGHFNIQYF.

The chain couples TRBV7-3 to TRBJ2-2; 9 bases align to TRBD2. J was trimmed by 7 bases and V by 5 bases; bases with no gene match: 8. This CDR3 region has 15 residues. Looked up from germline, CDR1 is SGHTA and CDR2 is FQGTGA. The CDR3 DNA is TGTGCCAGCAGCCCGGGAAGCGGGGGGATCGGGGAGCTGTTTTTT. It specifies CASSPGSGGIGELFF.

The rearrangement links TRBV27 to TRBJ1-4; 9 nucleotides align to TRBD1. Germline CDR1 and CDR2: MNHEY and SMNVEV (reference sequence). V dropped 7 bases and J dropped 8; count of bases not matched to a gene: 5. CDR3 length: 13 amino acids. The CDR3 protein is CASMRTGEEKLFF. The CDR3 nucleotides read TGTGCCAGCATGAGGACAGGGGAAGAAAAACTGTTTTTT.

The genes are TRBV6-5 and TRBJ1-3; D remains unclear. Trimming left V 2 bases short and J 0 bases short, with 8 bases between. Germline V gene lookup returns CDR1 MNHEY and CDR2 SVGAGI. This CDR3 contains 15 residues. For the CDR3, the DNA is TGTGCCAGCAGTTACGGACGGACCTCTGGAAACACCATATATTTT. Translating it yields CASSYGRTSGNTIYF.

The rearrangement links TRBV28 to TRBJ1-5; TRBD1 might be the D (6 bases). The CDR3 covers 15 residues. Germline CDR1 and CDR2: MDHEN and SYDVKM. V was trimmed by 7 bases and J by 3 bases, leaving 16 bases between them. The CDR3 reads CASIFSRGNNQPQHF. The CDR3 DNA is TGTGCCAGCATTTTCTCCAGGGGAAACAATCAGCCCCAGCATTTT.

The rearrangement links TRBV7-9 to TRBJ2-4; D unresolved. Trimming cost V 3 bases and J 0 bases, with 6 bases left between them. CDR3 size: 14 residues. CDR1 and CDR2 (germline): SEHNR, FQNEAQ (reference sequence). The chain's CDR3 is CASSFDLAKNIQYF. Here the CDR3 DNA reads TGTGCCAGCAGCTTCGATCTAGCCAAAAACATTCAGTACTTC.

The J gene is TRBJ1-6, the V gene TRBV4-3; 7 bases fit TRBD1. With V trimmed by 0 bases and J by 10 bases, 9 bases remained unmatched. Germline V gene lookup returns CDR1 LGHNA and CDR2 YSLEER. CDR3 length equals 16 residues. CDR3 sequence: CASSQDPGHRGSPLHF. In DNA, the CDR3 is TGCGCCAGCAGCCAAGATCCTGGCCACAGGGGCTCACCCCTCCACTTT.

V is TRBV24-1 and J is TRBJ2-2, with 8 bases that match TRBD2. CDR3 length equals 15 residues. V gave up 5 bases and J gave up 4 bases; unmatched junction bases: 5. Germline V lookup: CDR1 KGHDR, CDR2 SFDVKD. This chain's CDR3 is CATSGNSGGTGELFF. In DNA form, the CDR3 reads TGTGCCACCAGTGGGAACAGCGGGGGCACCGGGGAGCTGTTTTTT.

The chain combines TRBV7-8 with TRBJ2-1; TRBD2 matches 7 bases. The V and J ends lost 5 bases and 6 bases, in that order; junction bases with no gene match: 13. Germline CDR1 is SGHVS and CDR2 is FQNEAQ. The CDR3 extends over 16 amino acids. CDR3 sequence (DNA): TGTGCCAGCAGCCACCTAGAGAGCGGGGTCAGCAATGAGCAGTTCTTC. It translates to CASSHLESGVSNEQFF.

The chain recombines TRBV28 with TRBJ2-5; D is perhaps TRBD2 (6 bases). The germline V gene has CDR1 MDHEN and CDR2 SYDVKM. V was clipped by 6 bases and J by 5 bases, with 22 bases between them. This CDR3 has 16 residues. The CDR3 loop reads CASSRWGDVVLETQYF. The CDR3 DNA reads TGTGCCAGCAGCCGATGGGGGGATGTCGTACTTGAGACCCAGTACTTC.

Regarding this clone: Mismatch with germline at one junction end may stem from a read error. The chain joins TRBV7-2 to TRBJ2-2; TRBD2 is a possible D gene (5 bases). The CDR3 runs 18 residues. Germline V gene sequence: CDR1 SGHTA, CDR2 FQGNSA. CDR3 nucleotides: TGTGCCAGCAGCTCAAACTTGTACAGAAACCCCAAACACCGGGGAGCTGTTTTT. This codes for CASSSNLYRNPKHRGAVF. The complete variable domain, with remaining parts taken from reference TRBV7-2 and TRBJ2-2, reads GAGVSQSPSNKVTEKGKDVELRCDPISGHTALYWYRQSLGQGLEFLIYFQGNSAPDKSGLPSDRFSAERTGGSVSTLTIQRTQQEDSAVYLCASSSNLYRNPKHRGAVFGEGSRLTVL.